These 19 T cell receptor beta chains originate from one sample sequenced in a study of CD8+ T cells in alopecia areata. Reverse transcribed after extraction, RNA yielded cDNA as the sequencing template. Generated by immunoSEQ multiplex PCR, the TCRdb table keeps only in-frame clones and is missing some. The data show about 200,000 clones, 56% seen once. The sequencing input was CD8+ T cells sorted from blood. These receptors all stem from a human donor in good health.

The rearrangement uses TRBV25-1 and TRBJ2-2; D remains unclear. V was shortened by 5 bases and J by 5 bases, with 9 bases between the two germline ends. Germline assignment: CDR1 MGHDK and CDR2 SYGVNS. The CDR3 is 13 amino acids. This CDR3 reads CASSPGWTGELFF. The CDR3 coding sequence is TGTGCCAGCAGTCCTGGGTGGACCGGGGAGCTGTTTTTT.

V is TRBV6-5 and J is TRBJ2-2; tentatively, D is TRBD1 (5 bases). The CDR3 sequence is 13 residues long. Germline V CDR1 and CDR2: MNHEY, SVGAGI. Trimming pared 0 bases from V and 8 bases from J, leaving 7 bases between. CDR3 bases: TGTGCCAGCAGTTACTCCGCAGGGGGGGAGCTGTTTTTT. This sequence encodes CASSYSAGGELFF.

The chain links TRBV4-1 to TRBJ1-1; D gene ambiguous. The ends were cut back, 2 bases at V and 10 bases at J, with 14 bases in the middle. Germline V CDR1 and CDR2: MGHRA, YSYEKL. The CDR3 length is 13 residues. The CDR3 nucleotides read TGCGCCAGCAGCCAATTACTGCCCCCAGTAGCTTTCTTT. Residues: CASSQLLPPVAFF.

This clone was found a few times. The CDR3 DNA follows: TGTGCCAGCAGCCGGACGACTAGCGGGGCCCTCTACGAGCAGTACTTC. Translating gives CASSRTTSGALYEQYF. The chain links TRBV5-6 to TRBJ2-7; 11 bases align to TRBD2. This CDR3 contains 16 residues. The V segment lost 4 bases and the J segment 3 bases; nucleotides outside the gene matches: 9. The germline CDR1 and CDR2 sequences are SGHDT and YYEEEE. The variable domain in full, with the rest retrieved from reference TRBV5-6 and TRBJ2-7, is DAGVTQSPTHLIKTRGQQVTLRCSPKSGHDTVSWYQQALGQGPQFIFQYYEEEERQRGNFPDRFSGHQFPNYSSELNVNALLLGDSALYLCASSRTTSGALYEQYFGPGTRLTVT.

This clone has more than one count but fewer than ten. The gene calls are TRBV5-4 and TRBJ2-2, with a possible D match to TRBD2 (5 bases). Trimming stripped 3 bases from V and 6 bases from J, with 9 bases between. Looked up from germline, CDR1 is SGHNT and CDR2 is YYREEE (reference sequence). This CDR3 contains 13 residues. CDR3 sequence (DNA): TGTGCCAGCAGCTACGGGGAACCCGGGGAGCTGTTTTTT. This translates into CASSYGEPGELFF.

This clone was seen only a few times. The rearrangement joins TRBV2 to TRBJ2-5; 12 bases map to TRBD2. V trimming: 2 bases; J trimming: 5 bases; junction bases outside the gene matches: 3. The germline V gene encodes CDR1 SNHLY and CDR2 FYNNEI. CDR3 length: 15 amino acids. The CDR3 coding sequence is TGTGCCAGCAGTGAACCGGGACTAGCGGGTGAGACCCAGTACTTC. As protein: CASSEPGLAGETQYF. The full variable domain, with the rest looked up from reference TRBV2 and TRBJ2-5, is EPEVTQTPSHQVTQMGQEVILRCVPISNHLYFYWYRQILGQKVEFLVSFYNNEISEKSEIFDDQFSVERPDGSNFTLKIRSTKLEDSAMYFCASSEPGLAGETQYFGPGTRLLVL.

This clone appeared many times. The chain couples TRBV2 to TRBJ2-1; D is unresolved. The V and J ends lost 5 bases and 7 bases respectively, with 6 bases between them. From germline, CDR1 is SNHLY and CDR2 FYNNEI. This CDR3 contains 11 residues. The CDR3 region is CASSWVNEQFF. DNA for the CDR3: TGTGCCAGCAGTTGGGTGAATGAGCAGTTCTTC.

A few counts support this clone. The chain employs TRBV7-9 and TRBJ1-3; possible D gene TRBD1, 5 bases. The V gene's germline CDR1 is SEHNR and CDR2 FQNEAQ (reference sequence). V lost 5 bases, J lost 0 bases, and 11 bases lay in between. The CDR3 length is 15 residues. This CDR3 reads CASSLSGSSGNTIYF. DNA of the CDR3: TGTGCCAGCAGCCTCTCAGGGTCCTCTGGAAACACCATATATTTT.

This clone was observed a few times. The rearrangement uses TRBV29-1 and TRBJ1-2; TRBD1 might be the D (5 bases). V gave up 6 bases and J gave up 8 bases, with 19 bases separating them. CDR1 is SQVTM, CDR2 ANQGSEA, per germline. This CDR3 region has 13 residues. CDR3 coding DNA: TGCAGCGTGGCCGGGACGGATACGTTAGGCTACACCTTC. Protein sequence: CSVAGTDTLGYTF.

Turning to this clone: Being one base from a much bigger clone, this may be a read error. Other nucleotide sequences from this sample produce the same CDR3. J is TRBJ2-7 and V is TRBV19, with D tentatively TRBD1 (7 bases). This CDR3 contains 13 residues. Germline lookup yields CDR1 LNHDA and CDR2 SQIVND (reference sequence). Trimming removed 5 bases at V and 2 bases at J, with 10 bases between. This CDR3 is CASSAGQTYEQYF. The CDR3 nucleotides read TGTGCCAGTAGTGCGGGACAGACCTACGAGCAGTACTTC.

The chain employs TRBV29-1 and TRBJ1-2; 8 nucleotides line up with TRBD1. Looked up from germline, CDR1 is SQVTM and CDR2 is ANQGSEA. The CDR3 contains 11 residues. In nucleotides, the CDR3 is TGCACCCTACAGGGGGATGGGGGCTACACCTTC. Translated: CTLQGDGGYTF. The variable domain in full, completed from reference TRBV29-1 and TRBJ1-2, reads SAVISQKPSRDICQRGTSLTIQCQVDSQVTMMFWYRQQPGQSLTLIATANQGSEATYESGFVIDKFPISRPNLTFSTLTVSNMSPEDSSIYLCTLQGDGGYTFGSGTRLTVV.

The rearrangement joins TRBV9 to TRBJ2-1, with TRBD1 identical over 9 bases. The CDR3 sequence is 15 residues long. The ends lost 0 bases at V and 7 bases at J; junction bases unmatched: 5. Germline V gene lookup returns CDR1 SGDLS and CDR2 YYNGEE. The chain's CDR3 is CASSVVGQGYNEQFF. The CDR3 DNA reads TGTGCCAGCAGCGTAGTGGGACAGGGTTATAATGAGCAGTTCTTC.

This clone was seen only a few times. V is TRBV18 and J is TRBJ1-3, with D perhaps TRBD1 (5 bases). V lost 1 base and J lost 4, with 11 bases in between. The CDR3 is 15 amino acids. CDR1 KGHSH and CDR2 LQKENI come from the germline V gene. CDR3 in amino acids: CASSPHLREGNTIYF. In nucleotides, the CDR3 is TGTGCCAGCTCACCACATCTCAGGGAAGGAAACACCATATATTTT.

This clone was observed a few times. This sample includes further DNA sequences coding for the same CDR3. The rearrangement links TRBV9 to TRBJ2-7; D tentatively reads TRBD1 or TRBD2 (5 bases each). In germline, CDR1 is SGDLS, CDR2 YYNGEE. This CDR3 region has 12 residues. Trimming took 5 bases from V and 3 from J, leaving 9 bases between them. CDR3 DNA: TGTGCCAGCAGTGGGGACGGCTACGAGCAGTACTTC. Translation gives CASSGDGYEQYF.

The sample holds a few counts of this clone. This chain links TRBV14 with TRBJ2-7, with D unresolved. The V gene lost 6 bases and the J gene lost 0 bases, with 9 bases spanning the gap. CDR1 SGHDN and CDR2 FVKESK come from the germline V gene. CDR3 length: 13 amino acids. The CDR3 DNA reads TGTGCCAGCAGAGGCCCTACCTCCTACGAGCAGTACTTC. Its translation is CASRGPTSYEQYF.

To note about this clone: Within the sample, other DNA sequences also encode this same CDR3. The chain couples TRBV5-1 to TRBJ2-3; D gene ambiguous. The V and J ends lost 2 bases and 2 bases respectively, with 3 bases between them. This CDR3 comprises 12 residues. In germline, CDR1 is SGHRS, CDR2 YFSETQ. CDR3: CASSLDTDTQYF. CDR3 in DNA: TGCGCCAGCAGCTTAGACACAGATACGCAGTATTTT.

The chain recombines TRBV7-9 with TRBJ1-4, with D possibly TRBD1 on 5 matching bases. CDR1 and CDR2 (germline): SEHNR, FQNEAQ (reference sequence). The CDR3 spans 13 residues. Trimming left V 3 bases short and J 7 bases short, with 9 bases between. The CDR3 coding sequence is TGTGCCAGCAGCTTTTGGGACGTTGAAAAACTGTTTTTT. It encodes CASSFWDVEKLFF.

This chain joins TRBV2 and TRBJ2-1, with TRBD2 matching over 9 bases. This CDR3 spans 16 amino acids. Per the germline V gene, CDR1 is SNHLY and CDR2 is FYNNEI. The junction had 15 bases not matched to a gene; V was cut back by 6 bases and J by 9 bases. The CDR3 DNA follows: TGTGCCAGCAGCTCGGGCCCGCGGGGGGGCCTGAGTGAGCAGTTCTTC. Protein product: CASSSGPRGGLSEQFF.

This chain uses TRBV30 with TRBJ2-5; 9 positions agree with TRBD2. V lost 1 base, J lost 7 bases, and 7 bases stayed unmatched. Germline V lookup: CDR1 GTSNPN, CDR2 SVGIG (reference sequence). The CDR3 spans 14 residues. The CDR3: CAWSERGEARTQYF. The CDR3 DNA sequence: TGTGCCTGGAGTGAGCGGGGGGAGGCGCGGACCCAGTACTTC.